These 28 T cell receptor beta chains share one sample of origin, sequenced in a study of T cell responses to AZD1222 COVID-19 vaccine. Produced via immunoSEQ multiplex PCR; TCRdb's table is partial and in-frame only. The profile shows roughly 150,000 clones, approximately 88% of them singletons. Material: peripheral blood, obtained 28 days after the second AZD1222 dose. The receptors come from an adult who received the AZD1222 COVID-19 vaccine.

The rearrangement uses TRBV10-3 and TRBJ1-2, with 7 bases fitting TRBD1. The CDR3 has 14 amino acids. V trimming: 10 bases; J trimming: 0 bases; junction bases outside the gene matches: 8. Germline V CDR1 and CDR2: ENHRY, SYGVKD. CDR3 loop: CATTRGQANYGYTF. The DNA for the CDR3 is TGTGCCACCACCCGCGGACAGGCTAACTATGGCTACACCTTC.

This chain links TRBV6-5 with TRBJ2-2; D may be TRBD1 (6 bases). The CDR3 is made up of 13 amino acids. Trimming left V 6 bases short and J 6 bases short, with 11 bases between. Per germline, CDR1 MNHEY and CDR2 SVGAGI. In DNA, the CDR3 is TGTGCCAGCAGATACAGGGTCCCCGGGGAGCTGTTTTTT. It yields the protein CASRYRVPGELFF.

V is TRBV7-2 and J is TRBJ1-5; 9 bases are a match to TRBD1. Per germline, CDR1 SGHTA and CDR2 FQGNSA. The CDR3 loop spans 15 amino acids. J gave up 6 bases and V 5 bases, and 8 bases lay outside the gene matches. CDR3 region: CASSQNTGGLQPQHF. CDR3 bases: TGTGCCAGCAGCCAAAATACAGGGGGCCTTCAGCCCCAGCATTTT. The full variable domain, rest sourced from reference TRBV7-2 and TRBJ1-5, is GAGVSQSPSNKVTEKGKDVELRCDPISGHTALYWYRQSLGQGLEFLIYFQGNSAPDKSGLPSDRFSAERTGGSVSTLTIQRTQQEDSAVYLCASSQNTGGLQPQHFGDGTRLSIL.

The chain recombines TRBV6-6 with TRBJ2-7; weak D call: TRBD2 (6 bases). CDR3 length: 15 amino acids. Per germline, CDR1 MNHNY and CDR2 SVGAGI (reference sequence). V was cut by 2 bases and J by 7 bases, with 18 bases left in between. This CDR3 reads CASSYGGSGLLEQYF. CDR3 DNA sequence: TGTGCCAGCAGTTACGGAGGTTCGGGACTCTTAGAGCAGTACTTC.

The CDR3 here is CASSPDRAGEQYF. The CDR3 DNA is TGTGCCAGTAGTCCGGACAGGGCGGGCGAGCAGTACTTC. The V and J genes are TRBV19 and TRBJ2-7, with 8 bases aligning to TRBD1. The trim removed 5 bases at V and 6 bases at J, leaving 6 bases unmatched. The CDR3 consists of 13 residues. Germline CDR1 LNHDA, CDR2 SQIVND (reference sequence).

This chain uses TRBV3-1 (or the pseudogene TRBV3-2) with TRBJ1-3; D is undetermined. CDR1 LGHDT and CDR2 YNNKEL come from the germline V gene (reference sequence). With 1 base removed from V and 3 bases from J, the gap between germline ends came to 4 bases. This CDR3 has 13 residues. In nucleotides, the CDR3 is TGTGCCAGCAGCCAAGGAGGTGGAAACACCATATATTTT. Residues: CASSQGGGNTIYF.

This chain uses TRBV6-2 or TRBV6-3 with TRBJ2-2, with TRBD1 as a possible D gene (6 bases). Germline lookup yields CDR1 MNHEY and CDR2 SVGEGT. V was cut by 0 bases and J by 4 bases, with 9 bases left in between. The length of the CDR3 is 15 residues. The CDR3 spells CASSYSGASTGELFF. As DNA, the CDR3 is TGTGCCAGCAGTTACTCGGGGGCTAGCACCGGGGAGCTGTTTTTT.

This rearrangement joins TRBV5-1 to TRBJ1-5; 8 bases are shared with TRBD1. Germline CDR1 and CDR2: SGHRS and YFSETQ. Losses at the gene ends were 2 bases for V and 9 bases for J; bases not matched to a gene: 4. This CDR3 is built from 13 residues. The chain's CDR3 is CASSFTGGGPQHF. CDR3 nucleotide sequence: TGCGCCAGCAGCTTTACAGGGGGTGGGCCCCAGCATTTT.

This chain joins TRBV5-5 and TRBJ1-3, with D unclear. Germline lookup yields CDR1 SGHKS and CDR2 YYEKEE (reference sequence). The V and J ends lost 0 bases and 3 bases respectively, with 7 bases between them. The CDR3 has 14 residues. The CDR3 loop is CASSLGSLGNTIYF. The CDR3 nucleotides are TGTGCCAGCAGCTTGGGTAGTCTTGGAAACACCATATATTTT.

The chain links TRBV29-1 to TRBJ2-1; 12 nucleotides align to TRBD2. The ends lost 3 bases at V and 0 bases at J; junction bases unmatched: 0. The V gene's germline CDR1 is SQVTM and CDR2 ANQGSEA. This CDR3 is 15 amino acids long. CDR3 DNA sequence: TGCAGCGTTGAGACTAGCGGGGGCTCCTACAATGAGCAGTTCTTC. It translates to CSVETSGGSYNEQFF.

This clone has just a few counts. The chain has TRBV7-6 and TRBJ2-7; 10 bases align to TRBD1. The CDR3 length is 14 residues. In germline, CDR1 is SGHVS, CDR2 FNYEAQ. V was clipped by 3 bases and J by 5 bases; unmatched bases: 4. The CDR3 DNA reads TGTGCCAGCAGCTTCGACGACAGGGGGCACGAGCAGTACTTC. This gives the protein CASSFDDRGHEQYF.

On this clone itself: Sequence at one end of the junction differs from germline and may be a read error. The chain is built from TRBV5-6 and TRBJ1-2; a possible D gene is TRBD1 (6 bases). CDR1 is SGHDT, CDR2 YYEEEE, per germline. There are 12 residues in the CDR3. CDR3: CASSLATGRPSF. The CDR3, as DNA: TGTGCCAGCAGCTTGGCGACAGGAAGACCCTCCTTC.

The chain has TRBV5-6 and TRBJ1-4; possibly TRBD1 for D (5 bases). V dropped 3 bases and J dropped 6 bases, with 15 bases sitting between them. In germline, CDR1 is SGHDT, CDR2 YYEEEE. CDR3 length: 15 amino acids. CDR3 sequence (DNA): TGTGCCAGCAGCTCAACTGTGGGGGTGGATGAAAAACTGTTTTTT. Its protein is CASSSTVGVDEKLFF.

This chain connects TRBV7-9 to TRBJ2-5, with D tentatively TRBD1 or TRBD2 (6 bases each). Germline values: CDR1 SEHNR, CDR2 FQNEAQ (reference sequence). This CDR3 spans 16 amino acids. The germline V and J ends were trimmed by 0 bases and 4 bases, with 15 bases remaining between them. DNA for the CDR3: TGTGCCAGCAGCTTAGCAGGAGGGGGGTTCGGAGAGACCCAGTACTTC. It is translated as CASSLAGGGFGETQYF.

The gene calls are TRBV6-1 and TRBJ2-5; D might be TRBD1 or TRBD2, each matching 5 bases. With 1 base removed from V and 4 bases from J, the gap between germline ends came to 13 bases. Per germline, CDR1 MNHNS and CDR2 SASEGT. The CDR3 extends over 15 amino acids. CDR3 nucleotide sequence: TGTGCCAGCAGTGAAGGGGGGTATGACGGAGAGACCCAGTACTTC. Translated, it gives CASSEGGYDGETQYF.

This clone was seen once. The chain employs TRBV6-2 or TRBV6-3 and TRBJ1-2; no reliable D call. The germline V gene has CDR1 MNHEY and CDR2 SVGEGT. Trimming removed 0 bases from V and 4 bases from J, with 15 bases in between. This CDR3 has 16 residues. Here the CDR3 DNA reads TGTGCCAGCAGTTACTCAGACCTAAGGGAACTCTATGGCTACACCTTC. Translated, it gives CASSYSDLRELYGYTF.

The chain recombines TRBV24-1 with TRBJ2-3; D may be TRBD1 or TRBD2 (6 bases each). From germline, CDR1 is KGHDR and CDR2 SFDVKD. The CDR3 totals 13 residues. The germline V and J ends were trimmed by 8 bases and 2 bases, with 10 bases remaining between them. As DNA, the CDR3 is TGTGCCACCACCGGGGGCCTCACAGATACGCAGTATTTT. Amino acids: CATTGGLTDTQYF.

The chain combines TRBV7-7 with TRBJ1-3; D not certain. The V end was cut by 5 bases, the J end by 0 bases, with 11 bases between. The CDR3 is made up of 15 amino acids. The germline V gene encodes CDR1 SSHAT and CDR2 FNYEAQ (reference sequence). The CDR3 region is CASSRDTSSGNTIYF. The CDR3 nucleotides are TGTGCCAGCAGCCGCGACACCAGCTCTGGAAACACCATATATTTT. Drawing the rest from reference TRBV7-7 and TRBJ1-3, the complete variable domain is GAGVSQSPRYKVTKRGQDVTLRCDPISSHATLYWYQQALGQGPEFLTYFNYEAQPDKSGLPSDRFSAERPEGSISTLTIQRTEQRDSAMYRCASSRDTSSGNTIYFGEGSWLTVV.

The table lists this clone with a few counts. V and J are TRBV14 and TRBJ2-3; D gene uncertain. Trimming removed 1 base at V and 1 base at J, with 6 bases between. Per the germline V gene, CDR1 is SGHDN and CDR2 is FVKESK. The CDR3 consists of 14 residues. CDR3 DNA: TGTGCCAGCAGCCAAGTTTCCGGCACAGATACGCAGTATTTT. This sequence encodes CASSQVSGTDTQYF. Filled out from reference TRBV14 and TRBJ2-3, the complete variable domain reads EAGVTQFPSHSVIEKGQTVTLRCDPISGHDNLYWYRRVMGKEIKFLLHFVKESKQDESGMPNNRFLAERTGGTYSTLKVQPAELEDSGVYFCASSQVSGTDTQYFGPGTRLTVL.

This clone turned up a few times. The CDR3 DNA reads TGTGCCAGCAGCCCCGGACTAGCGGGGGGGTCACAGTATTTT. Translation: CASSPGLAGGSQYF. This sequence joins TRBV7-2 and TRBJ2-3, with 15 bases that match TRBD2. Germline V gene lookup returns CDR1 SGHTA and CDR2 FQGNSA. The trim removed 5 bases at V and 12 bases at J, leaving 6 bases unmatched. This CDR3 is 14 amino acids long.

This clone was counted a single time. This chain joins TRBV6-5 and TRBJ2-7, with 7 bases matching TRBD2. The CDR3 spans 14 residues. Germline lookup yields CDR1 MNHEY and CDR2 SVGAGI. Trimming cost V 0 bases and J 6 bases; bases outside gene matches: 5. Here the CDR3 reads CASSYSNSGGEQYF. Here the CDR3 DNA reads TGTGCCAGCAGTTACTCGAACTCGGGGGGCGAGCAGTACTTC.

V and J are TRBV27 and TRBJ1-2; D gene ambiguous. Trimming took off 5 bases at V and 7 bases at J, with 17 bases between the two ends. Per germline, CDR1 MNHEY and CDR2 SMNVEV (reference sequence). This CDR3 is 14 amino acids long. Here the CDR3 reads CASSPQLGEGGYTF. The CDR3 nucleotides are TGTGCCAGCAGTCCACAATTGGGTGAGGGTGGCTACACCTTC.

CDR3 DNA sequence: TGTGCCAGTAGCCGGGAGGTTGAGGGCTACACCTTC. Its protein is CASSREVEGYTF. The chain joins TRBV19 to TRBJ1-2; D is unclear. Trimming stripped 6 bases from V and 8 bases from J, with 13 bases between. CDR3 length equals 12 residues. Germline V gene data show CDR1 as LNHDA and CDR2 as SQIVND (reference sequence).

The genes are TRBV5-1 and TRBJ2-1; D is uncertain. Per the germline V gene, CDR1 is SGHRS and CDR2 is YFSETQ. The CDR3 loop spans 15 amino acids. V was clipped by 3 bases and J by 4 bases, with 14 bases between them. The DNA of the CDR3 is TGCGCCAGCAGCTACACTCATGGACCATACAATGAGCAGTTCTTC. This translates into CASSYTHGPYNEQFF.

V gene TRBV5-6 combines with J gene TRBJ1-4; D not resolved. The V gene lost 0 bases and the J gene lost 3 bases, with 9 bases spanning the gap. Germline V gene lookup returns CDR1 SGHDT and CDR2 YYEEEE. This CDR3 has 15 amino acids. The CDR3 DNA sequence: TGTGCCAGCAGCTTGGTGGGAAGGGCTAATGAAAAACTGTTTTTT. As protein: CASSLVGRANEKLFF.

The CDR3 sequence is CASSYSHYSNQPQHF. CDR3 DNA: TGTGCCAGCAGTTACTCCCATTATAGCAATCAGCCCCAGCATTTT. The V gene is TRBV6-5, the J gene TRBJ1-5; D is undetermined. CDR1 is MNHEY and CDR2 is SVGAGI in the germline V gene. The CDR3 sequence is 15 residues long. V lost 0 bases and J lost 0, with 6 bases in between.

The rearrangement links TRBV14 to TRBJ2-5; D is unclear. The V and J ends lost 1 base and 4 bases respectively, with 4 bases between them. This CDR3 is built from 12 residues. The germline gives CDR1 SGHDN, CDR2 FVKESK. CDR3 sequence: CASSQVVETQYF. The CDR3 coding sequence is TGTGCCAGCAGCCAAGTGGTAGAGACCCAGTACTTC.

The chain links TRBV7-7 to TRBJ2-7; D call uncertain. CDR1 SSHAT and CDR2 FNYEAQ come from the germline V gene (reference sequence). V shed 1 base and J shed 10 bases, with 14 bases lying between them. The CDR3 has 13 residues. CDR3 nucleotides: TGTGCCAGCAGCTTAGGAACACACAGTCTACAGTACTTC. Translation: CASSLGTHSLQYF.